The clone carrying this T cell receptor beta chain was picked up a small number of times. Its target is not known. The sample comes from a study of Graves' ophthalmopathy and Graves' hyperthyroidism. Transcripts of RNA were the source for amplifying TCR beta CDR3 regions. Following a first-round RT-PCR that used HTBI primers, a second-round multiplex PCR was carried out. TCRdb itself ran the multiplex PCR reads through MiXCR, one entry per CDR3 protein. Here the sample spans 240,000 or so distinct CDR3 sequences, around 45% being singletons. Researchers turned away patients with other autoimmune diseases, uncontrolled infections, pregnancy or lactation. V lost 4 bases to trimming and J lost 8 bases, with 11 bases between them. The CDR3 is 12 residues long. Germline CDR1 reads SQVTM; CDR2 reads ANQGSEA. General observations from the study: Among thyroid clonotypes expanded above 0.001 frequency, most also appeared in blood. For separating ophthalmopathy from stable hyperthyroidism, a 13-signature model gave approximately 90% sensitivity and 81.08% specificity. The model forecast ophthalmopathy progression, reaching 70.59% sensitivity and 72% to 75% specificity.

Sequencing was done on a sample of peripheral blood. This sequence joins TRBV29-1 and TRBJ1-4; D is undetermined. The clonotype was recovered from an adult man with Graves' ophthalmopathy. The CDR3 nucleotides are TGCAGCGTTGGAGGGATCGGGGAAAAACTGTTTTTT. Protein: CSVGGIGEKLFF.